The following is a T cell receptor beta chain sequence with its context. No antigen is known for it. 60 Vbeta and 13 Jbeta primers were used in PCR. Sequenced by immunoSEQ multiplex PCR; TCRdb stores in-frame clones only, minus some. Among 100,000 to 150,000 clones listed, about three quarters were seen once. This sample was taken from a study of cytomegalovirus exposure and HLA in healthy donors. Whole-study findings and limits: Prior analysis indicated that the majority of TCR beta V segments exhibited productivity approximately 87% or approximately 30% of the time. Among the CMV-associated chains, three were confirmed in vitro as specific for CMV antigens. It was reported in a later analysis that an Asian-associated ancestry cluster showed fewer N-insertions than the roughly 670-donor mean.

In germline, CDR1 is SGHTA, CDR2 FQGNSA. The CDR3 consists of 15 residues. V was trimmed by 2 bases and J by 4 bases, leaving 12 bases between them. The specimen was PBMCs. This TCR came from a man aged 35-49 years in good health and CMV-seropositive. V and J are TRBV7-2 and TRBJ1-5, with a weak D call TRBD1 (6 bases). The CDR3: CASSLNRAFNQPQHF. The CDR3 region has the DNA TGTGCCAGCAGCTTAAACAGGGCCTTTAATCAGCCCCAGCATTTT. Full variable domain (rest looked up from reference TRBV7-2 and TRBJ1-5): GAGVSQSPSNKVTEKGKDVELRCDPISGHTALYWYRQSLGQGLEFLIYFQGNSAPDKSGLPSDRFSAERTGGSVSTLTIQRTQQEDSAVYLCASSLNRAFNQPQHFGDGTRLSIL.